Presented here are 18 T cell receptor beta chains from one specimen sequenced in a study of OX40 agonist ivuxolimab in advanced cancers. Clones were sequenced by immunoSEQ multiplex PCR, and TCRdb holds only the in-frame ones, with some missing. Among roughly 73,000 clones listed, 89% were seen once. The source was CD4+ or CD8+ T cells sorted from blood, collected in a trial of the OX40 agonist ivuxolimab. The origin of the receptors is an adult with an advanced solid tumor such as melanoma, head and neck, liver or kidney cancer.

Here the CDR3 reads CASSLFEAANTGELFF. Here the CDR3 DNA reads TGCGCCAGCAGCTTGTTCGAAGCTGCGAACACCGGGGAGCTGTTTTTT. The chain employs TRBV5-1 and TRBJ2-2, with no clear D. The germline CDR1 and CDR2 sequences are SGHRS and YFSETQ. V was pared by 1 base and J by 0 bases, with 10 bases between. This CDR3 comprises 16 residues.

DNA for the CDR3: TGTGCCAGTAGTTCCACCTGGGGGGGCGAGGAAGGAGCTTTCTTT. Translating it yields CASSSTWGGEEGAFF. The V call is TRBV19, the J call TRBJ1-1; TRBD1 might be the D (6 bases). V was clipped by 5 bases and J by 10 bases, with 23 bases between them. The length of the CDR3 is 15 residues. In germline, CDR1 is LNHDA, CDR2 SQIVND (reference sequence).

CDR3 DNA: TGCGCCAGCAGCCCTCTCTACAGGGCCGTAGCTAACTATGGCTACACCTTC. Translated: CASSPLYRAVANYGYTF. The V gene is TRBV5-1, the J gene TRBJ1-2, with D possibly TRBD1 on 6 matching bases. The length of the CDR3 is 17 residues. CDR1 is SGHRS, CDR2 YFSETQ, per germline. V was shortened by 4 bases and J by 0 bases, with 19 bases between the two germline ends.

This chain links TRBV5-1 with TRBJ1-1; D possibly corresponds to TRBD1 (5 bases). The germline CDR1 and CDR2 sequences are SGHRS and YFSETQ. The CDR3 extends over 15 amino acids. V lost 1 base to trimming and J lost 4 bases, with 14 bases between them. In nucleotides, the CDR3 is TGCGCCAGCAGCTTGTTAGCTAGGCAGGGCACTGAAGCTTTCTTT. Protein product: CASSLLARQGTEAFF.

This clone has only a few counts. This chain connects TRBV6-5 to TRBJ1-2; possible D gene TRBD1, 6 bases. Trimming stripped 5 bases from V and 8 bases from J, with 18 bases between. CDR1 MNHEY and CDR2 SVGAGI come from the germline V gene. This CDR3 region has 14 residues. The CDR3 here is CASSRGGSGRGYTF. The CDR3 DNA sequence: TGTGCCAGCAGTAGGGGGGGATCCGGGAGAGGCTACACCTTC.

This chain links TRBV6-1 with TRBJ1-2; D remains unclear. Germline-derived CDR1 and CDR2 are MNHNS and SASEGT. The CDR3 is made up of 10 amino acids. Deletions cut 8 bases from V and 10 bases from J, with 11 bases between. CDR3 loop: CASWSTYYTF. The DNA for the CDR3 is TGTGCCAGCTGGTCCACCTACTACACCTTC.

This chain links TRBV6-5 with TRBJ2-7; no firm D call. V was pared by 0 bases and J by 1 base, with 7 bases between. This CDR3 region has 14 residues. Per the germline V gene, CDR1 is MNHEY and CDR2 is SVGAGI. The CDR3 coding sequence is TGTGCCAGCAGTTACTCGGGCAGTTCCTACGAGCAGTACTTC. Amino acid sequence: CASSYSGSSYEQYF.

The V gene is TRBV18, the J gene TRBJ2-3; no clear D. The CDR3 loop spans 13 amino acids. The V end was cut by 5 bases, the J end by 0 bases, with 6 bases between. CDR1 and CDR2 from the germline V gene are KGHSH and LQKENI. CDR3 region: CASSGSSTDTQYF. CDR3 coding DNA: TGTGCCAGCTCAGGCAGCAGCACAGATACGCAGTATTTT.

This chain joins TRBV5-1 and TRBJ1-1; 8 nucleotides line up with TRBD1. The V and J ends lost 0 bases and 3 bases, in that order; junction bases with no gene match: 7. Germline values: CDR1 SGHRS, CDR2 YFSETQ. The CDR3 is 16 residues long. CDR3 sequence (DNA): TGCGCCAGCAGCTTGGGACCAGGGGGCGCGTACACTGAAGCTTTCTTT. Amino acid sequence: CASSLGPGGAYTEAFF.

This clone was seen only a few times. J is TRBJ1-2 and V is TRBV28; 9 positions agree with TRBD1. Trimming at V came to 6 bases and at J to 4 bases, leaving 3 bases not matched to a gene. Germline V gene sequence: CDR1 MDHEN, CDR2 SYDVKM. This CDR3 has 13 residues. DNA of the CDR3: TGTGCCAGCAGCAAGGGACAGGGCTATGGCTACACCTTC. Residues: CASSKGQGYGYTF.

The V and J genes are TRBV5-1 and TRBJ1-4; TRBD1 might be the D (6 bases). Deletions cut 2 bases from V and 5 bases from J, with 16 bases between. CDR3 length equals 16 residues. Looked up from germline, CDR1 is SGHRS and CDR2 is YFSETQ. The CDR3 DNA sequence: TGCGCCAGCAGCTTACAGGGTCATGGGTCGAATGAAAAACTGTTTTTT. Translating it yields CASSLQGHGSNEKLFF. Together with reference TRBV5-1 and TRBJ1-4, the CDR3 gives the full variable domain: KAGVTQTPRYLIKTRGQQVTLSCSPISGHRSVSWYQQTPGQGLQFLFEYFSETQRNKGNFPGRFSGRQFSNSRSEMNVSTLELGDSALYLCASSLQGHGSNEKLFFGSGTQLSVL.

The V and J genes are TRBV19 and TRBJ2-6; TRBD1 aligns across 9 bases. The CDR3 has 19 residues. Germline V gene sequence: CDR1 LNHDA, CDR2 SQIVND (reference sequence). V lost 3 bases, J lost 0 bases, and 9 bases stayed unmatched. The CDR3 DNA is TGTGCCAGTAGTATTAGGGGGGGACAGGGCACCTCTGGGGCCAACGTCCTGACTTTC. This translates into CASSIRGGQGTSGANVLTF.

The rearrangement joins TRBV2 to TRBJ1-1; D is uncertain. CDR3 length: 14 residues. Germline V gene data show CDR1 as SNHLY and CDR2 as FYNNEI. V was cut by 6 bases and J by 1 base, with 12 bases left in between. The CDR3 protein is CASSELTRNTEAFF. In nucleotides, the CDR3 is TGTGCCAGCAGCGAACTGACACGGAACACTGAAGCTTTCTTT.

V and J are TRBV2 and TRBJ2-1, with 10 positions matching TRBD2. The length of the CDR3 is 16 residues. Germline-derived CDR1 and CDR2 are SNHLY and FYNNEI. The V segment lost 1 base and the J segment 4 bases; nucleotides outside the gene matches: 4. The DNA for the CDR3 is TGTGCCAGCAGTGAAGTGTCTAGCGGGGGATACAATGAGCAGTTCTTC. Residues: CASSEVSSGGYNEQFF.

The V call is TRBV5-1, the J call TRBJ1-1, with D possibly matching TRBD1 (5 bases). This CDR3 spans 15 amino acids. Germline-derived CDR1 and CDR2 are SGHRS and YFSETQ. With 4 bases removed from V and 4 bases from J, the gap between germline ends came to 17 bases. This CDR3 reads CASSPTVTRGTEAFF. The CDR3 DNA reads TGCGCCAGCAGCCCGACAGTAACCCGGGGCACTGAAGCTTTCTTT.

In DNA form, the CDR3 reads TGTGCCAGCAGTGAAAGAAGCAGGGTAGAGGTTGGCTACACCTTC. Translating gives CASSERSRVEVGYTF. The chain couples TRBV6-1 to TRBJ1-2, with D possibly TRBD1 on 5 matching bases. CDR3 size: 15 residues. Germline V gives CDR1 MNHNS, CDR2 SASEGT. The germline V and J ends were trimmed by 2 bases and 7 bases, with 17 bases remaining between them.

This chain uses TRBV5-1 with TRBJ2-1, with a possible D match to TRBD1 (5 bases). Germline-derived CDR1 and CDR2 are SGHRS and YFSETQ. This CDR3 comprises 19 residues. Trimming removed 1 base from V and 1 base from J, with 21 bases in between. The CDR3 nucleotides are TGCGCCAGCAGCTTGAGGCAGGGTTATCCCCCATTTTCCTACAATGAGCAGTTCTTC. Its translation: CASSLRQGYPPFSYNEQFF.

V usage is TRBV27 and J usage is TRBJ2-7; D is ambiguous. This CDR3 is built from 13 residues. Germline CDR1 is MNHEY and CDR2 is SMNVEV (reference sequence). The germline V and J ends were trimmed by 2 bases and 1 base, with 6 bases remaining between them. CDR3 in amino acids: CASSLQDSYEQYF. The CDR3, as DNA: TGTGCCAGCAGTTTACAGGATTCCTACGAGCAGTACTTC.